The 18 T cell receptor beta chains reported below all come from one sample, sequenced in a study of cytomegalovirus exposure and HLA in healthy donors. The PCR contained 60 Vbeta and 13 Jbeta primers. Data came from immunoSEQ multiplex PCR; TCRdb stores just in-frame clones and leaves some out. The sample records around 150,000 clones, roughly 78% being singletons. Sequencing was carried out using PBMCs. These receptors were collected from a man in his forties in good health and CMV-seronegative.

This clone was found a few times. CDR3 DNA sequence: TGTGCCAGCAGCTTAGTAACGGGGGGCAGCTCCTACGAGCAGTACTTC. The encoded protein is CASSLVTGGSSYEQYF. V gene TRBV7-9 combines with J gene TRBJ2-7; D is perhaps TRBD2 (7 bases). Trimming pared 1 base from V and 0 bases from J, leaving 13 bases between. CDR3 length: 16 residues. Germline CDR1 reads SEHNR; CDR2 reads FQNEAQ (reference sequence).

The chain recombines TRBV5-8 with TRBJ2-1; 10 bases are a match to TRBD2. V dropped 0 bases and J dropped 9; count of bases not matched to a gene: 6. Germline V CDR1 and CDR2: SGHTS, YDEGEE. This CDR3 has 15 residues. CDR3 sequence (DNA): TGTGCCAGCAGCTTGGTACTAGCGGGACTCAGTGAGCAGTTCTTC. Amino acid sequence: CASSLVLAGLSEQFF.

This clone was counted a few times. The chain combines TRBV5-1 with TRBJ1-4; 12 positions match TRBD1. From germline, CDR1 is SGHRS and CDR2 YFSETQ. Trimming at V came to 1 base and at J to 8 bases, leaving 12 bases not matched to a gene. The CDR3 spans 18 residues. CDR3 protein: CASSLSGQGAPGQEKLFF. The CDR3 DNA follows: TGCGCCAGCAGCTTGTCGGGACAGGGGGCGCCCGGGCAGGAAAAACTGTTTTTT.

The chain employs TRBV4-1 and TRBJ2-7; TRBD2 might be the D (5 bases). In germline, CDR1 is MGHRA, CDR2 YSYEKL. Trimming stripped 1 base from V and 2 bases from J, with 18 bases between. The CDR3 spans 17 residues. Here the CDR3 reads CASSQGAGPDFTYEQYF. In DNA form, the CDR3 reads TGCGCCAGCAGCCAAGGCGCGGGCCCCGATTTTACCTACGAGCAGTACTTC.

This clone was recorded a few times. The chain combines TRBV2 with TRBJ1-4; unclear D gene. V was shortened by 2 bases and J by 8 bases, with 6 bases between the two germline ends. The germline V gene has CDR1 SNHLY and CDR2 FYNNEI. This CDR3 contains 12 residues. For the CDR3, the DNA is TGTGCCAGCAGTGAACGTGAGGAAAAACTGTTTTTT. This encodes CASSEREEKLFF.

V and J are TRBV4-1 and TRBJ2-7, with a possible D match to TRBD2 (6 bases). The V end was cut by 0 bases, the J end by 2 bases, with 14 bases between. CDR1 is MGHRA, CDR2 YSYEKL, per germline. The CDR3 is made up of 16 amino acids. CDR3 amino acids: CASSQEKRGSPYEQYF. DNA for the CDR3: TGCGCCAGCAGCCAAGAGAAACGGGGGTCCCCCTACGAGCAGTACTTC.

The chain employs TRBV6-5 and TRBJ2-1, with D possibly TRBD2 on 6 matching bases. This CDR3 contains 14 residues. Germline V gives CDR1 MNHEY, CDR2 SVGAGI. V dropped 10 bases and J dropped 7 bases, with 20 bases sitting between them. The CDR3 protein is CATQDSGESNEQFF. In DNA form, the CDR3 reads TGTGCCACGCAAGATTCGGGGGAGAGTAATGAGCAGTTCTTC.

The rearrangement uses TRBV6-5 and TRBJ2-5, with D uncertain. This CDR3 region has 13 residues. Per germline, CDR1 MNHEY and CDR2 SVGAGI. Deletions cut 5 bases from V and 5 bases from J, with 12 bases between. This CDR3 is CASSESRVETQYF. DNA of the CDR3: TGTGCCAGCAGTGAGTCCCGGGTGGAGACCCAGTACTTC.

The gene calls are TRBV28 and TRBJ1-5; D unresolved. The CDR3 consists of 13 residues. V lost 6 bases and J lost 4, with 10 bases in between. CDR1 MDHEN and CDR2 SYDVKM come from the germline V gene. As DNA, the CDR3 is TGTGCCAGCAGGGGAGACGAAAATCAGCCCCAGCATTTT. Translation gives CASRGDENQPQHF.

This sequence joins TRBV5-1 and TRBJ1-5; a possible D gene is TRBD1 (5 bases). V was pared by 1 base and J by 5 bases, with 13 bases between. Germline CDR1 SGHRS, CDR2 YFSETQ. CDR3 size: 15 residues. CDR3 coding DNA: TGCGCCAGCAGCTTGAAAGGGGCGGGAGATCAGCCCCAGCATTTT. Residues: CASSLKGAGDQPQHF.

The V and J genes are TRBV7-8 and TRBJ2-5; D is perhaps TRBD2 (6 bases). V was shortened by 5 bases and J by 5 bases, with 15 bases between the two germline ends. CDR1 SGHVS and CDR2 FQNEAQ come from the germline V gene. This CDR3 has 14 amino acids. CDR3 bases: TGTGCCAGCAGCATTAGCGGAACGGGGGAGACCCAGTACTTC. Its protein is CASSISGTGETQYF. Full variable domain (rest looked up from reference TRBV7-8 and TRBJ2-5): GAGVSQSPRYKVAKRGQDVALRCDPISGHVSLFWYQQALGQGPEFLTYFQNEAQLDKSGLPSDRFFAERPEGSVSTLKIQRTQQEDSAVYLCASSISGTGETQYFGPGTRLLVL.

This clone was detected once. The chain employs TRBV7-9 and TRBJ2-7, with TRBD2 identical over 8 bases. CDR1 is SEHNR, CDR2 FQNEAQ, per germline (reference sequence). There are 13 residues in the CDR3. Trimming removed 5 bases from V and 5 bases from J; junction bases left unmatched: 5. The CDR3 region is CASSLLAGNEQYF. Here the CDR3 DNA reads TGTGCCAGCAGCCTTTTAGCGGGAAACGAGCAGTACTTC.

The chain has TRBV9 and TRBJ1-2, with D tentatively TRBD1 (5 bases). The germline V gene encodes CDR1 SGDLS and CDR2 YYNGEE. The CDR3 has 16 amino acids. The V gene lost 0 bases and the J gene lost 6 bases, with 18 bases spanning the gap. Here the CDR3 DNA reads TGTGCCAGCAGCGTAGTAGTCAGGGAGGAGGTGGATGGCTACACCTTC. It specifies CASSVVVREEVDGYTF.

The chain links TRBV11-1 to TRBJ2-7; D uncertain. Trimming took 3 bases from V and 2 from J, leaving 8 bases between them. Germline V lookup: CDR1 SGHAT, CDR2 FQDESV (reference sequence). The length of the CDR3 is 13 residues. The CDR3 protein is CASSLGQPYEQYF. DNA for the CDR3: TGTGCCAGCAGCTTGGGCCAGCCCTACGAGCAGTACTTC.

This chain connects TRBV7-8 to TRBJ2-3, with D tentatively TRBD1 (6 bases). The CDR3 has 15 residues. Trimming shortened V by 0 bases and J by 3 bases, and 10 bases separated the two germline ends. Germline CDR1 and CDR2: SGHVS and FQNEAQ. This CDR3 reads CASSLAGAKTDTQYF. The CDR3 nucleotides read TGTGCCAGCAGCTTAGCGGGGGCCAAAACAGATACGCAGTATTTT.

The chain combines TRBV5-1 with TRBJ1-1, with D uncertain. This CDR3 region has 17 residues. V lost 4 bases to trimming and J lost 3 bases, with 22 bases between them. Germline V lookup: CDR1 SGHRS, CDR2 YFSETQ. The CDR3: CASSVDGNYLPYTEAFF. DNA of the CDR3: TGCGCCAGCAGCGTGGACGGGAACTACCTACCCTACACTGAAGCTTTCTTT.

The chain recombines TRBV2 with TRBJ2-6; 9 bases map to TRBD1. Germline-derived CDR1 and CDR2 are SNHLY and FYNNEI. V dropped 3 bases and J dropped 8; count of bases not matched to a gene: 23. This CDR3 has 21 amino acids. The CDR3 sequence is CASSDDLNSGTGIGGPNVLTF. CDR3 coding DNA: TGTGCCAGCAGTGACGACCTTAATTCAGGGACAGGGATAGGGGGGCCCAACGTCCTGACTTTC.

This clone was detected only a few times. This chain connects TRBV19 to TRBJ2-7; D may be TRBD1 (5 bases). This CDR3 comprises 14 residues. The germline V gene has CDR1 LNHDA and CDR2 SQIVND (reference sequence). Trimming cost V 3 bases and J 1 base, with 10 bases left between them. This CDR3 reads CASSIQGLSYEQYF. The CDR3, as DNA: TGTGCCAGTAGTATCCAGGGCCTATCCTACGAGCAGTACTTC. Complete variable domain (other parts from reference TRBV19 and TRBJ2-7): DGGITQSPKYLFRKEGQNVTLSCEQNLNHDAMYWYRQDPGQGLRLIYYSQIVNDFQKGDIAEGYSVSREKKESFPLTVTSAQKNPTAFYLCASSIQGLSYEQYFGPGTRLTVT.